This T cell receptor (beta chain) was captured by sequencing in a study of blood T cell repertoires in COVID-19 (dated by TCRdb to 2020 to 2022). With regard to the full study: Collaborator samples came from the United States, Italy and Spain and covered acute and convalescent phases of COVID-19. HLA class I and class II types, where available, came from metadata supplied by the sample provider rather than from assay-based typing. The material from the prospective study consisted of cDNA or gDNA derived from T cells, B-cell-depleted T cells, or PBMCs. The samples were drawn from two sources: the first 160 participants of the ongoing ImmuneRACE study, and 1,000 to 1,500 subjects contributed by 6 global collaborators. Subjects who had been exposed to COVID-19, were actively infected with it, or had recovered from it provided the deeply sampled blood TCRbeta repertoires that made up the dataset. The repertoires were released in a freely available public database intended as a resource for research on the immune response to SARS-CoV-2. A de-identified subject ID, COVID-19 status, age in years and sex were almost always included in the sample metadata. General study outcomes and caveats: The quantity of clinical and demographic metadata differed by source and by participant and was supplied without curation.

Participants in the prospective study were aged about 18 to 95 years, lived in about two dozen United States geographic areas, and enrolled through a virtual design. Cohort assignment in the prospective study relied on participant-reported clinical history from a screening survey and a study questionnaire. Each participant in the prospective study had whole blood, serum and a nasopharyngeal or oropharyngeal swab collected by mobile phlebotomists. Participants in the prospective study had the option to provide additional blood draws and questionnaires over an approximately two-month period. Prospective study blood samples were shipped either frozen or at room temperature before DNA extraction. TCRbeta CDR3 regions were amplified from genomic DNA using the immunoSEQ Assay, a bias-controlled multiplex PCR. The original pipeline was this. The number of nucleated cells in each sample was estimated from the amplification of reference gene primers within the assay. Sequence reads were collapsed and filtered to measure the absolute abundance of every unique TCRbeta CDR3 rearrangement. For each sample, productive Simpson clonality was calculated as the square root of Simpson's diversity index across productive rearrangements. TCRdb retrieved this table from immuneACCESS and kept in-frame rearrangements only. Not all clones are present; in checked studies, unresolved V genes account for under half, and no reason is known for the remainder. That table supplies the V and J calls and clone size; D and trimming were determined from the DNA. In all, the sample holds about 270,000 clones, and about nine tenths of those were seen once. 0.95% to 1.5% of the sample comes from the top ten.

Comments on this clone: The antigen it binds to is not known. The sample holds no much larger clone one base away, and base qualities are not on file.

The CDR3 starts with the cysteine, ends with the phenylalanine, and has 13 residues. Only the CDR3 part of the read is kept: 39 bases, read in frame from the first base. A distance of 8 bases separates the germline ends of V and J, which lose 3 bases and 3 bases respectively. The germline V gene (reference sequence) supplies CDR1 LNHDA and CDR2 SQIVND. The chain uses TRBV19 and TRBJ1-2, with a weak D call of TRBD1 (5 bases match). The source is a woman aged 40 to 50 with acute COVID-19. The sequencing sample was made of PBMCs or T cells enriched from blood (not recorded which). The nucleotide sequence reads TGTGCCAGTAGTATCACCAGGGACTATGGCTACACCTTC. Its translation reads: CASSITRDYGYTF.